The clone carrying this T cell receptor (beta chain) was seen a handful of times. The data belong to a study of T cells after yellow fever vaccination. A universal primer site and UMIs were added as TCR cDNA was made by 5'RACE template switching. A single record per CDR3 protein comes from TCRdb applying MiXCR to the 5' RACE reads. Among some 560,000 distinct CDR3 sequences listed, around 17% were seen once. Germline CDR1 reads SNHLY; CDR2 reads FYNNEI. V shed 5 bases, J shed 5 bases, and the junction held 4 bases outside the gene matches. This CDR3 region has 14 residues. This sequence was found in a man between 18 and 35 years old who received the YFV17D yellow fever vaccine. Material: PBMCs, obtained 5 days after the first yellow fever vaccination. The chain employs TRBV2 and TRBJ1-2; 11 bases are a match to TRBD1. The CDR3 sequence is CASSTGTGGYGYTF. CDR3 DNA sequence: TGTGCCAGCAGTACCGGGACAGGGGGTTATGGCTACACCTTC. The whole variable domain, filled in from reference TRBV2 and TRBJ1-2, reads EPEVTQTPSHQVTQMGQEVILRCVPISNHLYFYWYRQILGQKVEFLVSFYNNEISEKSEIFDDQFSVERPDGSNFTLKIRSTKLEDSAMYFCASSTGTGGYGYTFGSGTRLTVV.